These T cell receptor beta chains were read from a single sample in a study of radiation and T cells in renal cell carcinoma. Produced via immunoSEQ multiplex PCR; TCRdb's table is partial and in-frame only. The repertoire holds about 83,000 clones, with roughly 85% as singletons. This specimen was blood, taken from a patient whose treatment included radiotherapy and nephrectomy. These receptors were taken from a woman aged 60-75 years with renal cell carcinoma. CDR3s include the opening cysteine and the closing phenylalanine or tryptophan. Fields, in order: CDR3 length, V gene, D gene, J gene, clone size, CDR3 protein, CDR3 DNA. D genes are given only for firm matches. Clone size is stated in some rows and not others, as once, few, many or a class when expanded.

13	TRBV10-3	.	TRBJ2-2	.	CAISASGTGELFF	TGTGCCATCAGTGCATCGGGCACCGGGGAGCTGTTTTTT
14	TRBV27	TRBD2	TRBJ2-7	.	CASSGLAANYEQYF	TGTGCCAGCAGTGGTCTAGCGGCGAACTACGAGCAGTACTTC
15	TRBV5-6	.	TRBJ1-1	.	CASSPLVGANTEAFF	TGTGCCAGCAGCCCCTTAGTGGGGGCGAACACTGAAGCTTTCTTT
13	TRBV7-9	.	TRBJ2-7	.	CASSATTAYEQYF	TGTGCCAGCAGCGCTACGACAGCCTACGAGCAGTACTTC
13	TRBV15	.	TRBJ2-7	.	CATSENSDYEQYF	TGTGCCACCAGCGAGAACAGTGACTACGAGCAGTACTTC
14	TRBV6-5	TRBD1	TRBJ2-3	.	CASSLGQGTDTQYF	TGTGCCAGCAGTTTGGGACAGGGGACAGATACGCAGTATTTT
16	TRBV7-2	.	TRBJ2-3	.	CASSLVVASGTDTQYF	TGTGCCAGCAGCTTAGTTGTGGCTAGCGGCACAGATACGCAGTATTTT
14	TRBV5-6	.	TRBJ2-1	few	CASSLSLTHNEQFF	TGTGCCAGCAGCTTGAGTCTTACCCACAATGAGCAGTTCTTC
14	TRBV30	TRBD2	TRBJ2-7	.	CAWSGGLAAYEQYF	TGTGCCTGGAGTGGGGGACTAGCGGCCTACGAGCAGTACTTC
14	TRBV6-5	.	TRBJ1-1	once	CASRRDGETTEAFF	TGTGCCAGCAGAAGGGACGGGGAGACCACTGAAGCTTTCTTT
15	TRBV7-9	.	TRBJ1-3	.	CASSPAGDSGNTIYF	TGTGCCAGCAGCCCAGCCGGGGACTCTGGAAACACCATATATTTT
15	TRBV5-1	.	TRBJ2-3	.	CASSLGQGLTDTQYF	TGCGCCAGCAGCTTGGGCCAGGGGCTCACAGATACGCAGTATTTT
15	TRBV16	.	TRBJ2-7	few	CASSQRGRGGYEQYF	TGTGCCAGCAGCCAACGGGGCAGGGGAGGCTACGAGCAGTACTTC
14	TRBV28	.	TRBJ1-2	.	CASSTGFDNYGYTF	TGTGCCAGCAGTACAGGGTTCGATAACTATGGCTACACCTTC
13	TRBV7-9	.	TRBJ1-2	once	CASSPIGTYGYTF	TGTGCCAGCAGCCCCATAGGGACCTATGGCTACACCTTC
14	TRBV14	.	TRBJ1-4	.	CASSKGSHGEKLFF	TGTGCCAGCAGCAAAGGATCACACGGAGAAAAACTGTTTTTT
15	TRBV9	.	TRBJ2-2	.	CASSPRVANTGELFF	TGTGCCAGCAGCCCGCGGGTTGCGAACACCGGGGAGCTGTTTTTT
16	TRBV5-4	TRBD1	TRBJ1-4	.	CASSLDRGATNEKLFF	TGTGCCAGCAGCTTGGACAGGGGAGCAACTAATGAAAAACTGTTTTTT
13	TRBV29-1	.	TRBJ1-5	.	CSVAENGNQPQHF	TGCAGCGTTGCGGAGAATGGCAATCAGCCCCAGCATTTT
16	TRBV5-6	.	TRBJ1-3	.	CASSFRNNLSGNTIYF	TGTGCCAGCAGCTTTCGTAACAACCTCTCTGGAAACACCATATATTTT
15	TRBV27	.	TRBJ1-2	.	CASSLRAGANYGYTF	TGTGCCAGCAGTTTAAGGGCAGGAGCTAACTATGGCTACACCTTC
16	TRBV7-9	.	TRBJ1-1	.	CASSIPTGTANTEAFF	TGTGCCAGCAGCATACCGACCGGGACGGCGAACACTGAAGCTTTCTTT
16	TRBV14	.	TRBJ1-3	.	CASSQAFGGSGNTIYF	TGTGCCAGCAGCCAAGCATTCGGGGGCTCTGGAAACACCATATATTTT
15	TRBV6-5	TRBD1	TRBJ1-3	.	CASSYGTASGNTIYF	TGTGCCAGCAGCTATGGGACAGCCTCTGGAAACACCATATATTTT
12	TRBV28	.	TRBJ1-2	.	CASNRRRYGYTF	TGTGCCAGCAATAGGCGCCGCTATGGCTACACCTTC
14	TRBV7-9	.	TRBJ1-1	.	CASRPGLGNTEAFF	TGTGCCAGCAGACCAGGACTGGGTAACACTGAAGCTTTCTTT
14	TRBV5-4	.	TRBJ2-7	.	CASSGGTTTYEQYF	TGTGCCAGCAGCGGCGGGACAACGACCTACGAGCAGTACTTC
16	TRBV28	TRBD1	TRBJ1-5	.	CASRPTGGTTLRPQHF	TGTGCCAGCAGGCCTACAGGGGGGACGACCTTGAGGCCCCAGCATTTT
14	TRBV5-1	.	TRBJ2-5	.	CASSLKDGQETQYF	TGCGCCAGCAGCTTAAAGGACGGCCAAGAGACCCAGTACTTC
15	TRBV18	.	TRBJ1-4	.	CASSPQRGTGEKLFF	TGTGCCAGCTCACCACAACGGGGGACGGGGGAAAAACTGTTTTTT
15	TRBV19	.	TRBJ1-5	few	CASSAPRGGNQPQHF	TGTGCCAGTAGTGCCCCCAGGGGCGGCAATCAGCCCCAGCATTTT
16	TRBV5-1	.	TRBJ2-3	.	CASSSESLLGTDTQYF	TGCGCCAGCAGCTCGGAGTCCCTTCTCGGCACAGATACGCAGTATTTT
12	TRBV11-2	.	TRBJ2-1	.	CASSLVSHEQFF	TGTGCCAGCAGCTTAGTGAGCCATGAGCAGTTCTTC
16	TRBV27	.	TRBJ2-7	.	CASSLTPRGRLLEQYF	TGTGCCAGCAGTTTAACCCCAAGGGGCCGCCTCCTCGAGCAGTACTTC
15	TRBV28	.	TRBJ1-1	.	CASSFLAGKNTEAFF	.
15	TRBV5-4	.	TRBJ1-6	.	CASSLTSSYNSPLHF	TGTGCCAGCAGCTTAACAAGCTCCTATAATTCACCCCTCCACTTT
13	TRBV4-1	.	TRBJ1-5	.	CASSQERFQPQHF	TGCGCCAGCAGCCAAGAGCGGTTTCAGCCCCAGCATTTT
16	TRBV9	.	TRBJ2-1	.	CASSLSGQVPYNEQFF	TGTGCCAGCAGCCTCTCGGGACAAGTACCCTACAATGAGCAGTTCTTC
15	TRBV2	.	TRBJ1-5	medium-sized	CASRANSSVNQPQHF	TGTGCCAGCAGAGCCAACAGTTCCGTTAATCAGCCCCAGCATTTT
12	TRBV7-9	TRBD1	TRBJ1-5	few	CASGTGHQPQHF	TGTGCCAGCGGGACAGGCCATCAGCCCCAGCATTTT
19	TRBV27	.	TRBJ1-5	.	CASSSRWGKSAHSNQPQHF	TGTGCCAGCAGTTCCAGGTGGGGGAAATCGGCCCATAGCAATCAGCCCCAGCATTTT
16	TRBV7-9	.	TRBJ2-7	few	CASSLGEGTGFYEQYF	TGTGCCAGCAGCTTAGGGGAGGGGACAGGTTTCTACGAGCAGTACTTC
17	TRBV9	TRBD2	TRBJ2-3	.	CASSVEGTSGRVGTQYF	TGTGCCAGCAGCGTAGAAGGGACTAGCGGGAGGGTCGGTACGCAGTATTTT
16	TRBV15	.	TRBJ1-4	.	CATSRLRQEWNEKLFF	TGTGCCACCAGCAGATTAAGACAGGAATGGAATGAAAAACTGTTTTTT
16	TRBV18	TRBD1	TRBJ2-7	.	CASSPLAGTGGNEQYF	TGTGCCAGCTCACCATTAGCCGGGACAGGGGGAAACGAGCAGTACTTC
12	TRBV18	.	TRBJ2-5	.	CASSPLQETQYF	TGTGCCAGCTCACCCCTCCAAGAGACCCAGTACTTC
11	TRBV20-1	.	TRBJ2-7	once	CSASHSYEQYF	TGCAGTGCTAGTCATTCCTACGAGCAGTACTTC
14	TRBV5-1	TRBD1	TRBJ1-2	.	CASSQGTANYGYTF	TGCGCCAGCAGCCAGGGGACAGCTAACTATGGCTACACCTTC